There are a few counts of the clone carrying this TCR beta chain. V lost 0 bases and J lost 2, with 11 bases in between. The V gene's germline CDR1 is SGDLS and CDR2 YYNGEE. The CDR3 consists of 15 residues. A sample-barcoded 5' primer and a J-beta primer mix were used in a second PCR of about 6 to 11 cycles. TCRdb analysed the 5' RACE reads with MiXCR anew, one entry per CDR3 protein. The sample records approximately 1.5 million distinct CDR3 sequences, roughly 43% being singletons. The data are from a study of blood T cells in healthy people across ages. The rearrangement joins TRBV9 to TRBJ2-5; D is perhaps TRBD1 or TRBD2 (6 bases each). The sample was blood. The sequence was collected from a woman in her late teens or twenties in good health. CDR3 protein: CASSVGGALQETQYF. The CDR3 nucleotides are TGTGCCAGCAGCGTAGGGGGGGCCCTTCAAGAGACCCAGTACTTC.